One and the same sample provided the 17 T cell receptor beta chains below, sequenced in a study of T cell repertoires in cytomegalovirus infection. Via MiXCR, TCRdb re-called the reads, giving one row per CDR3 protein. The data contain roughly 760,000 distinct CDR3 sequences, approximately 34% of them singletons. Sequencing was carried out using PBMCs. These TCRs come from a human donor in good health (CMV status not recorded). Some clones in this sample may be carry-over from other donors' samples.

The chain joins TRBV20-1 to TRBJ1-2; 9 bases line up with TRBD1. The CDR3 covers 16 residues. From germline, CDR1 is DFQATT and CDR2 SNEGSKA (reference sequence). The V and J ends lost 0 bases and 5 bases, in that order; junction bases with no gene match: 10. The CDR3 loop is CSARDVGGQGHYGYTF. The CDR3, as DNA: TGCAGTGCTAGAGATGTTGGGGGACAGGGACATTATGGCTACACCTTC.

This clonotype appeared a single time. The chain links TRBV5-1 to TRBJ2-1; 12 nucleotides align to TRBD2. The CDR3 contains 18 residues. V shed 0 bases and J 4 bases; nucleotides not matched to a gene: 8. Germline loops: CDR1 SGHRS, CDR2 YFSETQ. DNA of the CDR3: TGCGCCAGCAGCTTGGCCGCACTAGCGGGGGGTTTATACAATGAGCAGTTCTTC. This gives the protein CASSLAALAGGLYNEQFF. Variable domain in full (rest from reference TRBV5-1 and TRBJ2-1): KAGVTQTPRYLIKTRGQQVTLSCSPISGHRSVSWYQQTPGQGLQFLFEYFSETQRNKGNFPGRFSGRQFSNSRSEMNVSTLELGDSALYLCASSLAALAGGLYNEQFFGPGTRLTVL.

The V gene is TRBV12-3 or TRBV12-4, the J gene TRBJ1-6; the match to TRBD1 covers 9 bases. The CDR3 consists of 16 residues. With 3 bases clipped from V and 7 bases from J, the junction kept 7 bases outside the gene matches. CDR3 sequence reads: CASSFPLGQGNSPLHF. The CDR3 coding sequence is TGTGCCAGCAGTTTCCCCCTCGGACAGGGGAATTCACCCCTCCACTTT.

A single count supports this clonotype. The chain employs TRBV27 and TRBJ1-4, with D unresolved. V was shortened by 8 bases and J by 5 bases, with 15 bases between the two germline ends. Germline CDR1 reads MNHEY; CDR2 reads SMNVEV (reference sequence). The CDR3 runs 14 residues. The CDR3 coding sequence is TGTGCCAGCCGATCCGGACTGACGAATGAAAAACTGTTTTTT. Translation gives CASRSGLTNEKLFF.

V usage is TRBV7-2 and J usage is TRBJ1-2; 7 bases match TRBD1. Germline lookup yields CDR1 SGHTA and CDR2 FQGNSA. The CDR3 has 13 residues. The V gene end was trimmed by 4 bases and the J gene end by 8 bases; junction bases not matched to a gene: 7. The CDR3 region is CASSSDRKAGYTF. Written as DNA, the CDR3 is TGTGCCAGCAGCTCGGACAGGAAGGCCGGCTACACCTTC. Full variable domain (outside the CDR3, taken from reference TRBV7-2 and TRBJ1-2): GAGVSQSPSNKVTEKGKDVELRCDPISGHTALYWYRQSLGQGLEFLIYFQGNSAPDKSGLPSDRFSAERTGGSVSTLTIQRTQQEDSAVYLCASSSDRKAGYTFGSGTRLTVV.

V gene TRBV20-1 combines with J gene TRBJ1-5; the D is unclear. The germline V gene has CDR1 DFQATT and CDR2 SNEGSKA (reference sequence). V lost 0 bases to trimming and J lost 3 bases, with 6 bases between them. This CDR3 comprises 13 residues. This chain's CDR3 is CSARDTHNQPQHF. The CDR3 DNA is TGCAGTGCTAGAGACACCCACAATCAGCCCCAGCATTTT.

The chain employs TRBV10-3 and TRBJ2-7; 8 positions agree with TRBD1. The CDR3 consists of 12 residues. The J segment lost 3 bases and the V segment lost 9 bases, leaving 4 bases of the junction unmatched. CDR1 and CDR2 from the germline V gene are ENHRY and SYGVKD. The CDR3 protein is CAIGQGYYEQYF. In DNA form, the CDR3 reads TGTGCCATTGGACAGGGTTACTACGAGCAGTACTTC.

The rearrangement uses TRBV7-8 and TRBJ2-1; D remains unclear. Germline CDR1 and CDR2: SGHVS and FQNEAQ. Trimming took off 1 base at V and 2 bases at J, with 18 bases between the two ends. This CDR3 contains 18 residues. CDR3: CASSLEIVATFPYNEQFF. The CDR3 nucleotides read TGTGCCAGCAGCTTAGAAATTGTAGCAACCTTTCCCTACAATGAGCAGTTCTTC.

The chain uses TRBV20-1 and TRBJ1-1; perhaps TRBD1 as D (5 bases). The V gene lost 3 bases and the J gene lost 0 bases, with 11 bases spanning the gap. Germline CDR1 reads DFQATT; CDR2 reads SNEGSKA (reference sequence). The CDR3 consists of 14 residues. This CDR3 is CSASWGSLNTEAFF. The CDR3 DNA follows: TGCAGTGCTAGCTGGGGCTCCTTGAACACTGAAGCTTTCTTT.

The table lists this clonotype with many counts. The J gene is TRBJ1-6, the V gene TRBV7-2, with D unresolved. The CDR3 is made up of 15 amino acids. V lost 0 bases to trimming and J lost 7 bases, with 10 bases between them. The germline V gene has CDR1 SGHTA and CDR2 FQGNSA. CDR3 coding DNA: TGTGCCAGCAGCTTAGCCCCGGGTAGGAATTCACCCCTCCACTTT. It specifies CASSLAPGRNSPLHF.

The chain employs TRBV25-1 and TRBJ1-1; D uncertain. Germline CDR1 reads MGHDK; CDR2 reads SYGVNS. The CDR3 is 14 residues long. Trimming shortened V by 4 bases and J by 1 base, and 10 bases separated the two germline ends. The CDR3 sequence: CASSAVNRNTEAFF. The CDR3 region has the DNA TGTGCCAGCAGTGCAGTAAACAGGAACACTGAAGCTTTCTTT. The whole variable domain, remainder taken from reference TRBV25-1 and TRBJ1-1, is EADIYQTPRYLVIGTGKKITLECSQTMGHDKMYWYQQDPGMELHLIHYSYGVNSTEKGDLSSESTVSRIRTEHFPLTLESARPSHTSQYLCASSAVNRNTEAFFGQGTRLTVV.

In the case of this clonotype: Mismatch with germline at one junction end may stem from a read error. The V and J genes are TRBV11-3 and TRBJ2-5; no reliable D call. Germline V lookup: CDR1 SGHNT, CDR2 YENEEA. The CDR3 spans 12 residues. The CDR3 loop is CASSSNQETKYF. CDR3 DNA sequence: TGTGCCAGCAGCTCAAACCAAGAGACCAAGTACTTC.

The rearrangement links TRBV6-5 to TRBJ2-2; 11 bases align to TRBD1. V dropped 5 bases and J dropped 1; count of bases not matched to a gene: 6. CDR3 length: 17 amino acids. Germline V gene data show CDR1 as MNHEY and CDR2 as SVGAGI. The CDR3 DNA reads as TGTGCCAGCAGTCCCCGGACAGGGGGCAAGAACACCGGGGAGCTGTTTTTT. The encoded protein is CASSPRTGGKNTGELFF.

A few counts support this clonotype. V and J are TRBV7-9 and TRBJ2-7, with 7 bases identical to TRBD2. V dropped 1 base and J dropped 4; count of bases not matched to a gene: 7. The CDR3 covers 15 residues. In germline, CDR1 is SEHNR, CDR2 FQNEAQ (reference sequence). CDR3 sequence reads: CASSLGDYNSYEQYF. The CDR3 DNA reads TGTGCCAGCAGCTTAGGGGACTACAATTCGTACGAGCAGTACTTC. The entire variable domain, with the rest obtained from reference TRBV7-9 and TRBJ2-7, is as follows: DTGVSQNPRHKITKRGQNVTFRCDPISEHNRLYWYRQTLGQGPEFLTYFQNEAQLEKSRLLSDRFSAERPKGSFSTLEIQRTEQGDSAMYLCASSLGDYNSYEQYFGPGTRLTVT.

This clonotype was recorded a few times. The J gene is TRBJ1-2, the V gene TRBV6-1; weak D call: TRBD1 (6 bases). This CDR3 contains 14 residues. Germline V gene lookup returns CDR1 MNHNS and CDR2 SASEGT. V lost 10 bases, J lost 4 bases, and 19 bases lay in between. DNA for the CDR3: TGTGCCACCACGAATAACAGGGCAGGCTATGGCTACACCTTC. Its protein product is CATTNNRAGYGYTF.

The rearrangement uses TRBV28 and TRBJ1-1; TRBD1 matches 9 bases. V dropped 4 bases and J dropped 5; count of bases not matched to a gene: 5. Germline CDR1 and CDR2: MDHEN and SYDVKM. The CDR3 is 14 amino acids. The CDR3, as DNA: TGTGCCAGCAGTTCATACAGGGGGCATACTGAAGCTTTCTTT. This gives the protein CASSSYRGHTEAFF.

This clonotype occurred many times. The CDR3 DNA sequence: TGTGCCAGCAGTTTTGCGACGGGAAAGAATGAAAAACTGTTTTTT. Its protein product is CASSFATGKNEKLFF. V usage is TRBV12-3 or TRBV12-4 and J usage is TRBJ1-4; D unclear. V was cut by 3 bases and J by 5 bases, with 13 bases left in between. CDR3 length equals 15 residues.